This entry describes one T cell receptor beta chain. In the original workflow: It was from reference gene primer amplification that nucleated cell counts were estimated. Sequenced by immunoSEQ multiplex PCR; TCRdb stores in-frame clones only, minus some. The D gene and trimming were derived from the DNA, and the V and J assignments and clone size from that table. Among approximately 150,000 clones listed, about 87% were seen once. The CDR3 is 15 amino acids. V gave up 1 base and J gave up 5 bases; unmatched junction bases: 4. Looked up from germline, CDR1 is SGHTA and CDR2 is FQGTGA. This sample was taken from a study of blood T cell repertoires in COVID-19. On the study more broadly: The origin of the acute and convalescent COVID-19 samples was the United States, Italy and Spain. Sources were T cells, B-cell-depleted T cells, or PBMCs; the material itself was cDNA or gDNA.

The sequencing input was peripheral blood. The V call is TRBV7-3, the J call TRBJ2-7; 11 bases map to TRBD2. This TCR was sampled from a woman between 50 and 59 years old with active or convalescent COVID-19. The CDR3, as DNA: TGTGCCAGCAGCTTAATCGGGACTAGCGGACACGAGCAGTACTTC. This translates into CASSLIGTSGHEQYF. Complete variable domain (other parts from reference TRBV7-3 and TRBJ2-7): GAGVSQTPSNKVTEKGKYVELRCDPISGHTALYWYRQSLGQGPEFLIYFQGTGAADDSGLPNDRFFAVRPEGSVSTLKIQRTERGDSAVYLCASSLIGTSGHEQYFGPGTRLTVT.